These 29 T cell receptor beta chains originate from one sample sequenced in a study of shared clonotypes between healthy human individuals. Profiled with immunoSEQ multiplex PCR; TCRdb holds only in-frame clones, not every one. The data contain about 480,000 clones, approximately 79% of them singletons. The sequenced material came from PBMCs. These receptors were obtained from a woman aged 35 to 49 in good health. Some clones in this sample may be carry-over from other donors' samples.

This clone was observed once. Distinct nucleotide sequences in the sample also encode this CDR3. The chain has TRBV9 and TRBJ2-5, with a tentative D call TRBD2 (5 bases). This CDR3 contains 14 residues. Germline-derived CDR1 and CDR2 are SGDLS and YYNGEE. The germline V and J ends were trimmed by 0 bases and 2 bases, with 8 bases remaining between them. The CDR3 DNA reads as TGTGCCAGCAGCGTAGGAGGGCTTCAAGAGACCCAGTACTTC. It codes for CASSVGGLQETQYF.

This chain uses TRBV11-2 with TRBJ2-3, with D tentatively TRBD2 (6 bases). The CDR3 has 17 residues. From germline, CDR1 is SGHAT and CDR2 FQNNGV. Trimming stripped 1 base from V and 4 bases from J, with 18 bases between. CDR3 loop: CASSLGRAIWESDTQYF. CDR3 nucleotides: TGTGCCAGCAGCTTAGGGAGGGCCATATGGGAGTCAGATACGCAGTATTTT.

The chain's CDR3 is CAWSRGQFSGNTIYF. The CDR3 region has the DNA TGTGCCTGGAGTAGGGGACAGTTCTCTGGAAACACCATATATTTT. The chain is built from TRBV30 and TRBJ1-3; TRBD1 aligns across 7 bases. The CDR3 contains 15 residues. After removal of 2 bases from V and 0 bases from J, the junction contained 4 bases not matched to a gene. Germline CDR1 is GTSNPN and CDR2 is SVGIG (reference sequence).

Turning to this clone: Distinct nucleotide sequences in the sample also encode this CDR3. This rearrangement joins TRBV28 to TRBJ2-3; D is unresolved. Per the germline V gene, CDR1 is MDHEN and CDR2 is SYDVKM. Trimming cost V 2 bases and J 1 base, with 1 base left between them. The CDR3 has 12 residues. Here the CDR3 reads CASSLGTDTQYF. The CDR3 nucleotides read TGTGCCAGCAGTTTAGGCACAGATACGCAGTATTTT.

The chain couples TRBV7-8 to TRBJ2-1; 7 bases are shared with TRBD2. Germline V gene sequence: CDR1 SGHVS, CDR2 FQNEAQ. CDR3 length equals 16 residues. Trimming removed 5 bases from V and 9 bases from J; junction bases left unmatched: 16. The CDR3 protein is CASSPRGLGGPGEQFF. The CDR3 region has the DNA TGTGCCAGCAGCCCCCGGGGATTGGGAGGGCCAGGTGAGCAGTTCTTC.

The CDR3 DNA follows: TGTGCCAGCAGCCGACAGCTTCACGCTAACTATGGCTACACCTTC. Translation gives CASSRQLHANYGYTF. The chain uses TRBV28 and TRBJ1-2, with D possibly TRBD1 on 5 matching bases. V was shortened by 6 bases and J by 0 bases, with 14 bases between the two germline ends. The germline V gene has CDR1 MDHEN and CDR2 SYDVKM. CDR3 size: 15 residues.

V usage is TRBV6-6 and J usage is TRBJ2-2, with 10 nucleotides matching TRBD1. The CDR3 length is 15 residues. CDR1 is MNHNY, CDR2 SVGAGI, per germline (reference sequence). With 6 bases clipped from V and 5 bases from J, the junction kept 6 bases outside the gene matches. The CDR3 region is CASRTWTGGTGELFF. In DNA, the CDR3 is TGTGCCAGCAGGACATGGACAGGGGGAACCGGGGAGCTGTTTTTT.

The gene calls are TRBV5-5 and TRBJ2-2; D call uncertain. V lost 0 bases and J lost 1, with 4 bases in between. Germline CDR1 SGHKS, CDR2 YYEKEE (reference sequence). This CDR3 region has 14 residues. CDR3 protein: CASSLGENTGELFF. The CDR3 DNA sequence: TGTGCCAGCAGCTTGGGGGAGAACACCGGGGAGCTGTTTTTT.

The V call is TRBV30, the J call TRBJ1-5; D might be TRBD1 (5 bases). Trimming stripped 3 bases from V and 5 bases from J, with 11 bases between. CDR1 is GTSNPN and CDR2 is SVGIG in the germline V gene (reference sequence). CDR3 length equals 13 residues. The CDR3 reads CAWSPRADQPQHF. Written as DNA, the CDR3 is TGTGCCTGGAGCCCCAGGGCGGATCAGCCCCAGCATTTT.

As regards this clone: Other DNA sequences in the same sample also yield this CDR3. V is TRBV18 and J is TRBJ2-7; D unclear. This CDR3 has 13 residues. Trimming removed 1 base from V and 1 base from J, with 5 bases in between. Germline V CDR1 and CDR2: KGHSH, LQKENI. CDR3 in DNA: TGTGCCAGCTCACCACAGGGTTCCTACGAGCAGTACTTC. This gives the protein CASSPQGSYEQYF.

V gene TRBV28 combines with J gene TRBJ2-2, with 8 positions matching TRBD2. Germline lookup yields CDR1 MDHEN and CDR2 SYDVKM. Trimming removed 2 bases from V and 3 bases from J; junction bases left unmatched: 14. The CDR3 is 19 residues long. The CDR3 DNA is TGTGCCAGCAGTTTACTAGAAATTTACCGGACTAGCTACACCGGGGAGCTGTTTTTT. Translated, it gives CASSLLEIYRTSYTGELFF.

The V gene is TRBV5-1, the J gene TRBJ1-2; D remains unclear. CDR3 length equals 15 residues. V lost 0 bases, J lost 7 bases, and 16 bases lay in between. CDR1 SGHRS and CDR2 YFSETQ come from the germline V gene. CDR3 in amino acids: CASSLDPGEVPGYTF. The CDR3 DNA reads as TGCGCCAGCAGCTTGGATCCAGGAGAAGTGCCTGGCTACACCTTC.

This chain joins TRBV6-1 and TRBJ2-2; D may match TRBD1 or TRBD2 (5 bases each). V lost 2 bases and J 5 bases, leaving 9 bases between the germline ends. The CDR3 runs 14 residues. Per germline, CDR1 MNHNS and CDR2 SASEGT. As DNA, the CDR3 is TGTGCCAGCAGTGAATCCTGGGGGACCGGGGAGCTGTTTTTT. Protein product: CASSESWGTGELFF.

In this sample, this clone turned up once. This chain uses TRBV7-9 with TRBJ1-6; D gene uncertain. Trimming took off 5 bases at V and 3 bases at J, with 11 bases between the two ends. The CDR3 is made up of 15 amino acids. CDR1 and CDR2 from the germline V gene are SEHNR and FQNEAQ (reference sequence). CDR3 sequence: CASSPRQLYNSPLHF. CDR3 DNA: TGTGCCAGCAGCCCCCGGCAGCTCTATAATTCACCCCTCCACTTT.

This sequence joins TRBV7-9 and TRBJ1-2; D possibly corresponds to TRBD1 (6 bases). Trimming took 0 bases from V and 4 from J, leaving 15 bases between them. CDR3 length: 16 amino acids. Germline V CDR1 and CDR2: SEHNR, FQNEAQ (reference sequence). DNA of the CDR3: TGTGCCAGCAGCTTAGCCGGCGGGGGCCGAAGCTATGGCTACACCTTC. As protein: CASSLAGGGRSYGYTF.

In this sample, this clone turned up a few times. The chain carries TRBV6-5 and TRBJ2-7; D not resolved. The CDR3 covers 16 residues. The V gene's germline CDR1 is MNHEY and CDR2 SVGAGI. Trimming shortened V by 0 bases and J by 3 bases, and 15 bases separated the two germline ends. The CDR3 protein is CASSYSANLPDYEQYF. In DNA, the CDR3 is TGTGCCAGCAGTTACTCGGCTAATCTCCCAGACTACGAGCAGTACTTC.

This clone was observed a single time. The chain employs TRBV19 and TRBJ2-4, with TRBD1 matching 7 bases. Trimming removed 4 bases from V and 8 bases from J; junction bases left unmatched: 14. CDR1 is LNHDA and CDR2 is SQIVND in the germline V gene (reference sequence). This CDR3 comprises 16 residues. The CDR3 here is CASSTDRVRAAHIQYF. DNA for the CDR3: TGTGCCAGTAGTACCGACAGGGTTCGAGCGGCGCACATTCAGTACTTC.

Turning to this clone: The DNA is left out, because the CDR3 cannot be placed on it with certainty; the CDR3 is given as TCRdb lists it. The chain couples TRBV23-1 to TRBJ2-5; no DNA check was done on the table's D call, TRBD1. TRBV23-1 is designated an ORF whose function remains uncertain. The CDR3 totals 17 residues, both ends included. The CDR3 is CASSHSPGQGFLETQYF.

This chain connects TRBV5-1 to TRBJ2-7; 10 bases align to TRBD1. The CDR3 covers 14 residues. The junction had 4 bases not matched to a gene; V was cut back by 4 bases and J by 3 bases. CDR1 is SGHRS, CDR2 YFSETQ, per germline. The CDR3 region is CASSQDRGGYEQYF. CDR3 DNA: TGCGCCAGCAGCCAGGACAGGGGGGGCTACGAGCAGTACTTC.

The gene calls are TRBV28 and TRBJ2-3; D is unclear. CDR3 size: 13 residues. Deletions cut 5 bases from V and 0 bases from J, with 6 bases between. CDR1 and CDR2 (germline): MDHEN, SYDVKM. The CDR3 region has the DNA TGTGCCAGCAGTAACCCGAGCACAGATACGCAGTATTTT. Its translation is CASSNPSTDTQYF.

V and J are TRBV20-1 and TRBJ1-1; D unresolved. The CDR3 is 11 amino acids. V shed 5 bases and J shed 3 bases, with 7 bases lying between them. Germline CDR1 DFQATT, CDR2 SNEGSKA (reference sequence). CDR3: CSAPVYTEAFF. In nucleotides, the CDR3 is TGCAGTGCTCCCGTTTACACTGAAGCTTTCTTT.

The J gene is TRBJ2-7, the V gene TRBV15; D possibly corresponds to TRBD1 (5 bases). This CDR3 contains 15 residues. Germline CDR1 LNHNV, CDR2 YYDKDF (reference sequence). V gave up 0 bases and J gave up 5 bases, with 14 bases separating them. The CDR3 DNA reads TGTGCCACCAGCAGAGATTTTGCAGGGATAAACGAGCAGTACTTC. Residues: CATSRDFAGINEQYF.

The chain's CDR3 is CASSLCRGSGDIIDTQYF. The CDR3, as DNA: TGTGCCAGCAGCTTATGTCGGGGTAGCGGAGATATTATAGATACGCAGTATTTT. This chain links TRBV7-3 with TRBJ2-3, with D possibly being TRBD2 (6 bases). CDR3 size: 18 residues. Germline values: CDR1 SGHTA, CDR2 FQGTGA. Trimming left V 2 bases short and J 5 bases short, with 23 bases between.

The J gene is TRBJ2-2, the V gene TRBV19; 9 bases align to TRBD2. The germline gives CDR1 LNHDA, CDR2 SQIVND (reference sequence). CDR3 size: 15 residues. After removal of 4 bases from V and 3 bases from J, the junction contained 3 bases not matched to a gene. CDR3: CASSRGLAYTGELFF. The CDR3 bases are TGTGCCAGTAGTAGGGGACTAGCATACACCGGGGAGCTGTTTTTT.

V usage is TRBV7-3 and J usage is TRBJ1-1, with a possible D match to TRBD1 (5 bases). The CDR3 covers 15 residues. In germline, CDR1 is SGHTA, CDR2 FQGTGA. Deletions cut 1 base from V and 0 bases from J, with 9 bases between. This chain's CDR3 is CASSLNGGMNTEAFF. CDR3 bases: TGTGCCAGCAGCTTAAACGGGGGGATGAACACTGAAGCTTTCTTT. Combining the CDR3 with reference TRBV7-3 and TRBJ1-1 gives the whole variable domain GAGVSQTPSNKVTEKGKYVELRCDPISGHTALYWYRQSLGQGPEFLIYFQGTGAADDSGLPNDRFFAVRPEGSVSTLKIQRTERGDSAVYLCASSLNGGMNTEAFFGQGTRLTVV.

The rearrangement uses TRBV10-1 and TRBJ2-2; TRBD1 aligns across 8 bases. The junction had 8 bases not matched to a gene; V was cut back by 6 bases and J by 5 bases. The germline CDR1 and CDR2 sequences are WNHNN and SYGVQD (reference sequence). The CDR3 spans 15 residues. Here the CDR3 DNA reads TGCGCCAGCAGCCCGGGAGACAGGGGTACCGGGGAGCTGTTTTTT. The encoded protein is CASSPGDRGTGELFF.

The gene calls are TRBV6-6 and TRBJ2-7, with 9 positions matching TRBD2. V gave up 10 bases and J gave up 3 bases; unmatched junction bases: 7. This CDR3 comprises 13 residues. Germline V CDR1 and CDR2: MNHNY, SVGAGI (reference sequence). CDR3 loop: CATTLAGRYEQYF. The CDR3 DNA is TGTGCCACCACTCTAGCGGGACGCTACGAGCAGTACTTC.

V usage is TRBV7-9 and J usage is TRBJ2-5, with D perhaps TRBD2 (6 bases). This CDR3 is built from 15 residues. V lost 2 bases, J lost 3 bases, and 13 bases lay in between. Per the germline V gene, CDR1 is SEHNR and CDR2 is FQNEAQ (reference sequence). CDR3 DNA sequence: TGTGCCAGCAGCTTAATGGGACTCGGAGAAGAGACCCAGTACTTC. It specifies CASSLMGLGEETQYF.

As regards this clone: The junction departs from germline at one end; a sequencing error may be responsible. This chain joins TRBV5-4 and TRBJ2-3; 9 nucleotides line up with TRBD1. The V gene's germline CDR1 is SGHNT and CDR2 YYREEE (reference sequence). The CDR3 loop spans 12 amino acids. The CDR3 nucleotides are TGCGCCAGCAGCTTAGACCGGGACAGGGTGTATTTT. It translates to CASSLDRDRVYF.